Below are 22 T cell receptor beta chains sequenced from a single sample in a study of vaccination effects on CD4 cells after COVID-19. Which antigens these TCRs recognize remains unknown. Under the ViraFEST assay, PBMC were stimulated with viral peptide pools so that antigen-specific CD4+ T cells expanded. Sequencing was performed afterwards. Following a roughly 11-day culture, CD4+ T cells were purified. Vaccinated recipients, who were negative for nucleocapsid antibodies, had no history of SARS-CoV-2 infection. The assay was immunoSEQ multiplex PCR, and TCRdb's table has in-frame clones only and misses some. The profile shows about 73,000 clones, about 70% of them singletons. Specimen: CD4+ T cells from PBMCs cultured with HCoV-NL63 spike peptides, collected before COVID-19 vaccination. The receptor source for this set is a human donor who received a COVID-19 vaccine.

V usage is TRBV6-5 and J usage is TRBJ2-7; D is uncertain. Trimming pared 7 bases from V and 7 bases from J, leaving 14 bases between. The CDR3 is made up of 12 amino acids. Germline V gene lookup returns CDR1 MNHEY and CDR2 SVGAGI. The CDR3 region is CASKQSGREQYV. CDR3 sequence (DNA): TGTGCCAGCAAGCAGTCAGGCCGGGAGCAGTACGTC.

The V call is TRBV9, the J call TRBJ1-1, with D possibly matching TRBD1 (5 bases). Germline values: CDR1 SGDLS, CDR2 YYNGEE. This CDR3 has 14 amino acids. V was trimmed by 0 bases and J by 4 bases, leaving 10 bases between them. CDR3 residues: CASSVELGTTEAFF. CDR3 DNA: TGTGCCAGCAGCGTAGAGCTTGGGACCACTGAAGCTTTCTTT.

The rearrangement uses TRBV24-1 and TRBJ2-1, with TRBD2 as a possible D gene (5 bases). Germline V gene data show CDR1 as KGHDR and CDR2 as SFDVKD. Trimming removed 2 bases from V and 6 bases from J, with 10 bases in between. The CDR3 extends over 14 amino acids. CDR3 coding DNA: TGTGCCACCAGTGATTACTTGACTACCAATGAGCAGTTCTTC. This gives the protein CATSDYLTTNEQFF.

This clone was picked up a small number of times. The rearrangement links TRBV7-2 to TRBJ2-3; possible D gene TRBD2, 6 bases. V dropped 5 bases and J dropped 5 bases, with 11 bases sitting between them. The length of the CDR3 is 13 residues. Germline V gene data show CDR1 as SGHTA and CDR2 as FQGNSA. Written as DNA, the CDR3 is TGTGCCAGCAGCACGACTAGGGGAGATACGCAGTATTTT. Its protein is CASSTTRGDTQYF.

The chain couples TRBV5-1 to TRBJ2-1; D perhaps matches TRBD1 (7 bases). The CDR3 loop spans 17 amino acids. V was pared by 0 bases and J by 7 bases, with 20 bases between. Germline V gene data show CDR1 as SGHRS and CDR2 as YFSETQ. The CDR3 DNA reads TGCGCCAGCAGCTTGGAGGCAGGGGGTAGCGGTCCAAATGAGCAGTTCTTC. This gives the protein CASSLEAGGSGPNEQFF.

V is TRBV4-2 and J is TRBJ1-1; D perhaps matches TRBD1 (5 bases). Germline CDR1 and CDR2: LGHNA and YNFKEQ. V was cut by 4 bases and J by 3 bases, with 21 bases left in between. The CDR3 is 17 amino acids. The CDR3 here is CASSPSGRGKLDTEAFF. In nucleotides, the CDR3 is TGTGCCAGCAGCCCTTCCGGAAGGGGCAAGTTGGACACTGAAGCTTTCTTT.

The genes are TRBV7-8 and TRBJ2-5, with unresolved D. CDR3 size: 12 residues. Germline values: CDR1 SGHVS, CDR2 FQNEAQ. V was clipped by 1 base and J by 7 bases, with 7 bases between them. The CDR3 bases are TGTGCCAGCAGCTTAGATCTGATGACCCAGTACTTC. Amino acid sequence: CASSLDLMTQYF.

The chain uses TRBV6-1 and TRBJ2-3; no clear D gene. The CDR3 is made up of 16 amino acids. V lost 2 bases to trimming and J lost 0 bases, with 12 bases between them. Germline CDR1 reads MNHNS; CDR2 reads SASEGT. This chain's CDR3 is CASSETLKRSTDTQYF. Here the CDR3 DNA reads TGTGCCAGCAGTGAAACCCTAAAGCGTAGCACAGATACGCAGTATTTT.

The chain combines TRBV12-3 or TRBV12-4 with TRBJ1-4; D unresolved. The CDR3 contains 13 residues. Trimming took 6 bases from V and 10 from J, leaving 15 bases between them. The CDR3 DNA is TGTGCCAGCAGGGTGACTGTGTCCGGAAAACTGTTTTTT. Translated: CASRVTVSGKLFF.

This chain uses TRBV28 with TRBJ2-5; D not certain. Trimming took off 4 bases at V and 3 bases at J, with 15 bases between the two ends. CDR3 length: 15 amino acids. Germline V gene lookup returns CDR1 MDHEN and CDR2 SYDVKM. In DNA, the CDR3 is TGTGCCAGCAGTTGGGTCAGTCTCGCTAAAGAGACCCAGTACTTC. Amino acids: CASSWVSLAKETQYF.

The chain has TRBV6-6 and TRBJ1-3; perhaps TRBD1 as D (5 bases). CDR3 size: 14 residues. V lost 7 bases and J 3 bases, leaving 13 bases between the germline ends. Per the germline V gene, CDR1 is MNHNY and CDR2 is SVGAGI (reference sequence). The CDR3 DNA follows: TGTGCCAGCACCCCAGGGACCGTTGGAAACACCATATATTTT. As protein: CASTPGTVGNTIYF.

The chain employs TRBV18 and TRBJ1-1, with D possibly being TRBD1 (5 bases). Per the germline V gene, CDR1 is KGHSH and CDR2 is LQKENI. The CDR3 is 13 residues long. The V end was cut by 1 base, the J end by 5 bases, with 8 bases between. The CDR3 protein is CASSPRTKTEAFF. DNA of the CDR3: TGTGCCAGCTCACCACGGACAAAAACTGAAGCTTTCTTT.

The chain carries TRBV9 and TRBJ1-4; the D is unclear. Deletions cut 2 bases from V and 6 bases from J, with 14 bases between. The CDR3 is 15 residues long. From germline, CDR1 is SGDLS and CDR2 YYNGEE. CDR3 sequence (DNA): TGTGCCAGCAGCGTTGGTACAGATCTGGATGAAAAACTGTTTTTT. Translated, it gives CASSVGTDLDEKLFF.

This clone was picked up a small number of times. The genes are TRBV7-9 and TRBJ1-2; TRBD1 is a possible D gene (5 bases). The germline V gene has CDR1 SEHNR and CDR2 FQNEAQ (reference sequence). The CDR3 length is 14 residues. Trimming took off 5 bases at V and 5 bases at J, with 15 bases between the two ends. The chain's CDR3 is CASSPRGVAYGYTF. The CDR3 DNA reads TGTGCCAGCAGCCCCCGGGGGGTAGCATATGGCTACACCTTC.

The chain has TRBV19 and TRBJ1-5, with TRBD1 identical over 10 bases. Germline CDR1 and CDR2: LNHDA and SQIVND (reference sequence). The CDR3 totals 17 residues. V lost 11 bases, J lost 2 bases, and 15 bases stayed unmatched. The chain's CDR3 is CASEGRQGARGNQPQHF. For the CDR3, the DNA is TGTGCCTCAGAGGGGAGACAGGGGGCTCGGGGCAATCAGCCCCAGCATTTT. Full variable domain (missing parts from reference TRBV19 and TRBJ1-5): DGGITQSPKYLFRKEGQNVTLSCEQNLNHDAMYWYRQDPGQGLRLIYYSQIVNDFQKGDIAEGYSVSREKKESFPLTVTSAQKNPTAFYLCASEGRQGARGNQPQHFGDGTRLSIL.

The chain is built from TRBV6-2 or TRBV6-3 and TRBJ2-1, with 7 bases matching TRBD1. Germline V gene lookup returns CDR1 MNHEY and CDR2 SVGEGT. This CDR3 region has 16 residues. Germline trimming cut 5 bases from V and 0 bases from J; bases unmatched to any gene: 7. The CDR3 here is CASSNPGTASYNEQFF. CDR3 coding DNA: TGTGCCAGCAGTAATCCCGGGACAGCCTCCTACAATGAGCAGTTCTTC.

The chain recombines TRBV21-1 with TRBJ2-5; the table's D call, TRBD1, was not checked against the DNA. TRBV21-1 is a known pseudogene. This CDR3 comprises 18 residues. CDR3 protein: CASSPWGGTRQGFETQYF. Written as DNA, the CDR3 is TGTGCCAGCAGCCCCTGGGGGGGAACAAGACAGGGGTTCGAGACCCAGTACTTC.

CDR3 sequence (DNA): TGTGCCAGCAGCTTGACTCAGGGGGCTCTCTATGGCTACACCTTC. This codes for CASSLTQGALYGYTF. This chain links TRBV28 with TRBJ1-2; 8 bases fit TRBD1. Germline lookup yields CDR1 MDHEN and CDR2 SYDVKM. The CDR3 length is 15 residues. Unmatched junction bases numbered 10, after V lost 6 bases and J lost 4 bases.

The chain employs TRBV9 and TRBJ1-2, with 12 bases that match TRBD1. The CDR3 sequence is 17 residues long. Looked up from germline, CDR1 is SGDLS and CDR2 is YYNGEE. The trim removed 3 bases at V and 3 bases at J, leaving 9 bases unmatched. CDR3 loop: CASSGGHGTGGDYGYTF. CDR3 nucleotides: TGTGCCAGCAGCGGCGGCCACGGGACAGGGGGCGACTATGGCTACACCTTC.

This clone was recorded a few times. The V gene is TRBV10-3, the J gene TRBJ1-1, with a weak D call TRBD1 (6 bases). CDR1 ENHRY and CDR2 SYGVKD come from the germline V gene. V lost 6 bases and J 2 bases, leaving 10 bases between the germline ends. This CDR3 spans 13 amino acids. The CDR3 sequence: CAISPQGNTEAFF. DNA of the CDR3: TGTGCCATCAGCCCACAGGGTAACACTGAAGCTTTCTTT.

This chain connects TRBV23-1 to TRBJ2-1; TRBD1 matches 7 bases. TRBV23-1 is labeled an ORF, and its function is uncertain. The junction had 14 bases not matched to a gene; V was cut back by 4 bases and J by 2 bases. This CDR3 has 18 residues. The CDR3 sequence is CASSPLPDTGQTYNEQFF. As DNA, the CDR3 is TGCGCCAGCAGTCCCCTCCCGGACACGGGACAGACCTACAATGAGCAGTTCTTC.

The chain employs TRBV27 and TRBJ2-6; unclear D gene. Germline V gene data show CDR1 as MNHEY and CDR2 as SMNVEV (reference sequence). The CDR3 loop spans 16 amino acids. Trimming took 7 bases from V and 0 from J, leaving 13 bases between them. In DNA, the CDR3 is TGTGCCAGCACGACCCGATGGCCCTCTGGGGCCAACGTCCTGACTTTC. Translating it yields CASTTRWPSGANVLTF.